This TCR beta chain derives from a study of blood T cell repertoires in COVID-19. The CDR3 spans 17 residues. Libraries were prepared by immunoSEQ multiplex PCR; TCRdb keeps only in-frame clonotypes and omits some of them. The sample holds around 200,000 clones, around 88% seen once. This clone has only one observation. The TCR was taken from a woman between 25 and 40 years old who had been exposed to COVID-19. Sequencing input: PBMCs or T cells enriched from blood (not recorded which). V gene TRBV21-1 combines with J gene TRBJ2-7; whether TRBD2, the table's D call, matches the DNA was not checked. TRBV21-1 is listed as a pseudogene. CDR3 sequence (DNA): TGTGCCAGCAGCAAAGGGAACCAGCGGAAGGGAACCTACGAGCAGTACTTC. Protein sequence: CASSKGNQRKGTYEQYF.